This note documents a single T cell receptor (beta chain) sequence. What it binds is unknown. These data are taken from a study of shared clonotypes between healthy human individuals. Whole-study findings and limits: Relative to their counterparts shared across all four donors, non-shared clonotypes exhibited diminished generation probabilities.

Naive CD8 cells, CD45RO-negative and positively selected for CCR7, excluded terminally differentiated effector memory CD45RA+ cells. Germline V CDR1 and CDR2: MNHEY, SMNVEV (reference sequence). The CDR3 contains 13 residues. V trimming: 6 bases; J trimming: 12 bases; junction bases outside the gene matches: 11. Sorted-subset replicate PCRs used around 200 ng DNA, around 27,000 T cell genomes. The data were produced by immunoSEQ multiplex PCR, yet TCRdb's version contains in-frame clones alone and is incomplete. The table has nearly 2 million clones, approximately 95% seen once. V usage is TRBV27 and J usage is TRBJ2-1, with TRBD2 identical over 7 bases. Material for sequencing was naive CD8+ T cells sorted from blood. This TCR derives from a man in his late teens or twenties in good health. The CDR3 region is CASRGGTNIGQFF. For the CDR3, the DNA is TGTGCCAGCAGGGGGGGGACCAATATAGGGCAGTTCTTC.